The sequence of this T cell receptor (beta chain) was determined in a study of neurological immune-mediated disorders. A total of 2 million PBMCs stored at -80 degrees C provided the unsorted libraries. This clonotype was observed at least ten times. What it recognizes is unknown. The germline CDR1 and CDR2 sequences are SGHNT and YENEEA. The V gene end was trimmed by 5 bases and the J gene end by 4 bases; junction bases not matched to a gene: 8. The CDR3 consists of 16 residues. Study-level findings and limits: Private repertoires in all groups were suggested by the finding that expanded clones across subjects shared no CDR3 amino acid sequences. The study phylogenetically grouped the repertoires of 18 of 34 multiple sclerosis patients into one related-CDR3 cluster, a possible signature.

Synthesis of cDNA used 5'RACE (with 10-nucleotide random UMIs). TCRdb fed the 5' RACE reads into MiXCR, producing one record per CDR3 protein. Of 55,000 to 70,000 distinct CDR3 sequences listed, roughly 4.8% are singletons. The TCR sequence derives from a woman aged 50 to 65 with multiple sclerosis. Sequenced: PBMCs. The J gene is TRBJ2-3, the V gene TRBV11-3; 11 nucleotides line up with TRBD2. Here the CDR3 DNA reads TGTGCCAGCAGCCTCCTAGCGGGGGGCGGTGCAGATACGCAGTATTTT. The encoded protein is CASSLLAGGGADTQYF. The variable domain in full, completed from reference TRBV11-3 and TRBJ2-3, reads EAGVVQSPRYKIIEKKQPVAFWCNPISGHNTLYWYLQNLGQGPELLIRYENEEAVDDSQLPKDRFSAERLKGVDSTLKIQPAELGDSAVYLCASSLLAGGGADTQYFGPGTRLTVL.